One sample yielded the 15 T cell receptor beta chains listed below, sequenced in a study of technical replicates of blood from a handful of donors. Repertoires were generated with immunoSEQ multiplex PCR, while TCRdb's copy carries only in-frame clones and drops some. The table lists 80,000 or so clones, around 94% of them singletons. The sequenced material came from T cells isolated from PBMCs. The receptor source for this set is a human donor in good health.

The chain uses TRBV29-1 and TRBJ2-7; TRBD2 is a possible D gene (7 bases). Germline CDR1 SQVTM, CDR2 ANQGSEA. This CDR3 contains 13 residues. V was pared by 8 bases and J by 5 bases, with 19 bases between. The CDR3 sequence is CSIVSGGRNEQYF. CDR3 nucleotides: TGCAGCATTGTCTCGGGGGGCAGGAACGAGCAGTACTTC.

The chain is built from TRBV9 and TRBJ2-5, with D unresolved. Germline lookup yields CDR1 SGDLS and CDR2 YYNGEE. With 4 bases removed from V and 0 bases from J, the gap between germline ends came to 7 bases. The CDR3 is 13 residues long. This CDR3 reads CASSPLYQETQYF. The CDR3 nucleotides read TGTGCCAGCAGCCCCCTGTACCAAGAGACCCAGTACTTC.

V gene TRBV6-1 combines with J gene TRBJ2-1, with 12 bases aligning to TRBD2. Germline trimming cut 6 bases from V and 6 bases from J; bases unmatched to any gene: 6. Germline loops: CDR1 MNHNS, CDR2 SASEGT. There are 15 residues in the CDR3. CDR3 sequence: CASRATSGRGNEQFF. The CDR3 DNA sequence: TGTGCCAGCAGGGCGACTAGCGGGAGAGGCAATGAGCAGTTCTTC.

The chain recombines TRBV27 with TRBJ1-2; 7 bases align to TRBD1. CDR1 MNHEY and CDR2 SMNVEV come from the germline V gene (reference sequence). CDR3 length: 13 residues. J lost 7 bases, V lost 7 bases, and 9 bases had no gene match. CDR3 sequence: CASTYTGAGGYTF. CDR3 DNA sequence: TGTGCCAGCACCTATACAGGGGCTGGTGGCTACACCTTC.

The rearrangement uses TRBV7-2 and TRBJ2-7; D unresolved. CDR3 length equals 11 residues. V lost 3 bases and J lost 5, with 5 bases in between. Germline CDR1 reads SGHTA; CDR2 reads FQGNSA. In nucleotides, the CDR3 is TGTGCCAGCAGCTTTCTCGACGAGCAGTACTTC. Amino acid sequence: CASSFLDEQYF.

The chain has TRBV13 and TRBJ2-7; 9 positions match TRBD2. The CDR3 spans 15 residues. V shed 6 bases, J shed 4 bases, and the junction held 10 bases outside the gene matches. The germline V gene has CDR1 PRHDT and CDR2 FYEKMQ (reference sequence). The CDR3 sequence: CASSLSGSGSYEQYF. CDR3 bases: TGTGCCAGCAGTCTTAGCGGGAGCGGCTCTTACGAGCAGTACTTC.

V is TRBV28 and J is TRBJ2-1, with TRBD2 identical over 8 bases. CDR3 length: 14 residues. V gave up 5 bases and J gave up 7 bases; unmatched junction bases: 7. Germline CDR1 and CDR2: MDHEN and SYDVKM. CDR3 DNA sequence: TGTGCCAGCAGTCCAACTCGGGAGGGAAATGAGCAGTTCTTC. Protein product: CASSPTREGNEQFF.

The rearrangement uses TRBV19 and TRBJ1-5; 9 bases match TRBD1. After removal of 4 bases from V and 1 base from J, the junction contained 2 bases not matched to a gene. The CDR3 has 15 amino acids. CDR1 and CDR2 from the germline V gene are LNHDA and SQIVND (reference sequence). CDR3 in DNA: TGTGCCAGTAGTAGGGACAGGGAAAGCAATCAGCCCCAGCATTTT. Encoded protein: CASSRDRESNQPQHF.

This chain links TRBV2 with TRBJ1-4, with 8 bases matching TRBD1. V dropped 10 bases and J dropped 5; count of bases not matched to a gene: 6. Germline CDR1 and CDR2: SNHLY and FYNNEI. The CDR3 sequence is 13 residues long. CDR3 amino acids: CATRDRPNEKLFF. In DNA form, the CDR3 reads TGTGCCACGCGGGACAGGCCGAATGAAAAACTGTTTTTT.

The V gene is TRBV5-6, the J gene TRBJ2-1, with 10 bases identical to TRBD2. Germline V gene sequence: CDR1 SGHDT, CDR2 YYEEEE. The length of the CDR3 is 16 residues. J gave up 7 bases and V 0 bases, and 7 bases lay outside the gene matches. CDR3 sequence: CASSLARASGRNEQFF. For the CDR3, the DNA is TGTGCCAGCAGCTTGGCCAGGGCTAGCGGGAGAAATGAGCAGTTCTTC.

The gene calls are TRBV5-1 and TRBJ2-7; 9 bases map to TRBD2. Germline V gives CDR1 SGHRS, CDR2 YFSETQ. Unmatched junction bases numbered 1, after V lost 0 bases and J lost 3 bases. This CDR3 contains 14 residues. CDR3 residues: CASSLGLAVYEQYF. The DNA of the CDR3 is TGCGCCAGCAGCTTGGGACTAGCGGTCTACGAGCAGTACTTC.

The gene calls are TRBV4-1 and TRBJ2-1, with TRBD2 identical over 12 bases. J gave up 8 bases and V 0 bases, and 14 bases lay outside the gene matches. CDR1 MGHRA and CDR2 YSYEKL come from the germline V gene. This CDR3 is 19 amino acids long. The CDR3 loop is CASSQEPPSSGRARHEQFF. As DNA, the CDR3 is TGCGCCAGCAGCCAAGAACCCCCCTCTAGCGGGAGGGCTCGCCATGAGCAGTTCTTC.

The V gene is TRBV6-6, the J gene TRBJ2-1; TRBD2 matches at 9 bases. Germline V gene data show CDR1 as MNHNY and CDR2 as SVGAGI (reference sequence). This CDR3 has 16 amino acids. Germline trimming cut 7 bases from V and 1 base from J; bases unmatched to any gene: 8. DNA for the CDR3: TGTGCCAGCACCCGGACTAGCGTAGGATCCTACAATGAGCAGTTCTTC. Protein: CASTRTSVGSYNEQFF.

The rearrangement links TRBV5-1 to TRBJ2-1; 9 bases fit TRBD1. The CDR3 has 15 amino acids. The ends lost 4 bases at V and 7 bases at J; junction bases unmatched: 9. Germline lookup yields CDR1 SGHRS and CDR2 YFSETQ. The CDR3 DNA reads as TGCGCCAGCAGCACCCGGGACAGGGTCGTTAATGAGCAGTTCTTC. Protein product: CASSTRDRVVNEQFF.

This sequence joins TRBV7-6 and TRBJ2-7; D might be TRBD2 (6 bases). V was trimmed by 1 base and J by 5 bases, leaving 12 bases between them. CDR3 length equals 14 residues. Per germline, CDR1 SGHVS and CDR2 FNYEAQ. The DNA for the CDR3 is TGTGCCAGCAGCTTAGTTCGGGAGCTTGACGAGCAGTACTTC. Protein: CASSLVRELDEQYF.